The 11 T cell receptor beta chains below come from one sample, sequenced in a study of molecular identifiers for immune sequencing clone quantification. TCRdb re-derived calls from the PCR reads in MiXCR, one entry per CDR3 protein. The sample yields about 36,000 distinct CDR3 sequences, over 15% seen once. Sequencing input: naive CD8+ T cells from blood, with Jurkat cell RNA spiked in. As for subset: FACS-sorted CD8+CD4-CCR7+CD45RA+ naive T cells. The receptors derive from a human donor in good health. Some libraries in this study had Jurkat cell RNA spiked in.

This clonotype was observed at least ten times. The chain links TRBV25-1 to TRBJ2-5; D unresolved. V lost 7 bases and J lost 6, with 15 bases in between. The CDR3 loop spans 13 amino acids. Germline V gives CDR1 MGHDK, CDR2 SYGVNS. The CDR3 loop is CASIGSGSKTQYF. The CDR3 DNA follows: TGTGCCAGCATAGGGTCCGGTTCGAAGACCCAGTACTTC.

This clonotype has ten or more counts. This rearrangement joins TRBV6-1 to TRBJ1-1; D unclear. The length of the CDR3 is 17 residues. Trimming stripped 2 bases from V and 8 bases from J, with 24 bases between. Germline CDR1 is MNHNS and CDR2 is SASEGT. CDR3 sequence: CASSEWVYGLVPSEAFF. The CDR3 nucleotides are TGTGCCAGCAGTGAATGGGTTTATGGGTTGGTCCCATCCGAAGCTTTCTTT.

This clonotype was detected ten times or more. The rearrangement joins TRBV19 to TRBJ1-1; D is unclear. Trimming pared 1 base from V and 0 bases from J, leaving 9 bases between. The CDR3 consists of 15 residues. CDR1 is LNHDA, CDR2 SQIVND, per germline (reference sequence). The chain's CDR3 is CASSIGSTLNTEAFF. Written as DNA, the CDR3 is TGTGCCAGTAGTATAGGGTCCACCTTGAACACTGAAGCTTTCTTT.

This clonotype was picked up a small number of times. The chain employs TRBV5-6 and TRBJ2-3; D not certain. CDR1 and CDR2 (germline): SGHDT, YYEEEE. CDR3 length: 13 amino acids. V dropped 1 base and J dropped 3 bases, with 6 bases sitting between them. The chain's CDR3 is CASSLMGTDTQYF. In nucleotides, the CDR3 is TGTGCCAGCAGCTTGATGGGGACAGATACGCAGTATTTT.

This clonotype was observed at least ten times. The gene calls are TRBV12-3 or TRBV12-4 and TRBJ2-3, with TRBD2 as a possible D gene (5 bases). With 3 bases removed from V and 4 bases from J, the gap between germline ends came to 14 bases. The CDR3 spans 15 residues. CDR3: CASSLNTRMPDTQYF. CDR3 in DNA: TGTGCCAGCAGTTTGAATACTAGAATGCCAGATACGCAGTATTTT.

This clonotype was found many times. The CDR3 region is CAISESDSPDTQYF. CDR3 in DNA: TGTGCCATCAGTGAGTCTGACAGCCCAGATACGCAGTATTTT. The chain links TRBV10-3 to TRBJ2-3; a possible D gene is TRBD1 (5 bases). The CDR3 consists of 14 residues. Germline values: CDR1 ENHRY, CDR2 SYGVKD. V gave up 0 bases and J gave up 4 bases, with 8 bases separating them.

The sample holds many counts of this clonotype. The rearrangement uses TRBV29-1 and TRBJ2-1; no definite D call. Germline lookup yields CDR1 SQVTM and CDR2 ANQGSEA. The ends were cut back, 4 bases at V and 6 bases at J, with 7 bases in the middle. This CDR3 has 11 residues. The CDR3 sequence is CSVAGPNEQFF. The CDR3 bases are TGCAGCGTTGCCGGGCCCAATGAGCAGTTCTTC.

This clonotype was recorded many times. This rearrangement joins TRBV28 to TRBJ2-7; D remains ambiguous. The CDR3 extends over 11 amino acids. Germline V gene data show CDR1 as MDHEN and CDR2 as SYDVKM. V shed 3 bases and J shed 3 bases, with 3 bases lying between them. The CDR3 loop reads CASSLLYEQYF. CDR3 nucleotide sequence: TGTGCCAGCAGTTTGCTCTACGAGCAGTACTTC.

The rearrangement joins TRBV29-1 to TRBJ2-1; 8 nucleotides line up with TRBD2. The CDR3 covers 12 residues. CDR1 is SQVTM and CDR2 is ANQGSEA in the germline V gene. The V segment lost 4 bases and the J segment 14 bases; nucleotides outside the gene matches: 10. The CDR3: CSVVDQSSGEFF. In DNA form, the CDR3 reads TGCAGCGTTGTAGATCAGAGTAGCGGGGAGTTCTTC.

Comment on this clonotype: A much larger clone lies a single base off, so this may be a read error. The CDR3 coding sequence is TGTGCCAGCAGGTACAGAGGCAACACTGAAGCTTTCTTT. Translation: CASRYRGNTEAFF. This chain joins TRBV7-9 and TRBJ1-1; unclear D gene. From germline, CDR1 is SEHNR and CDR2 FQNEAQ (reference sequence). The length of the CDR3 is 13 residues. Trimming cost V 6 bases and J 2 bases, with 10 bases left between them.

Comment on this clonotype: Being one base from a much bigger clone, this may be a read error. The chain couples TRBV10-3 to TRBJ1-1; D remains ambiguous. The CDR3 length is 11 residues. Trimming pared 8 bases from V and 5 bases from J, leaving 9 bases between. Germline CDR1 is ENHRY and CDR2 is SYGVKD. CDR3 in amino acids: CAIGAGTEAFF. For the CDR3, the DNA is TGTGCCATCGGTGCGGGGACTGAAGCTTTCTTT.